This T cell receptor (beta chain) was retrieved from a study of T cell responses to AZD1222 COVID-19 vaccine. General study results and limits: The repertoires were collected only after the peak T cell response. There were vaccine-associated CD4 TCRs across spike, dominant at 160-218 and 743-854.

Profiling relied on immunoSEQ multiplex PCR, and the TCRdb table lists in-frame clones only, not all of them. The sample lists approximately 100,000 clones; roughly 88% were seen once. Germline V gives CDR1 SGHRS, CDR2 YFSETQ. CDR3 size: 16 residues. The trim removed 4 bases at V and 6 bases at J, leaving 5 bases unmatched. As concerns this clone: Its cognate antigen is unknown.

The chain is built from TRBV5-1 and TRBJ2-1; 15 bases agree with TRBD2. The clonotype comes from an adult in good health. Source: peripheral blood, taken on day 0 of AZD1222 vaccination. In nucleotides, the CDR3 is TGCGCCAGCAGCGTGGGACTAGCGGGAGGAGGCAATGAGCAGTTCTTC. Protein sequence: CASSVGLAGGGNEQFF.